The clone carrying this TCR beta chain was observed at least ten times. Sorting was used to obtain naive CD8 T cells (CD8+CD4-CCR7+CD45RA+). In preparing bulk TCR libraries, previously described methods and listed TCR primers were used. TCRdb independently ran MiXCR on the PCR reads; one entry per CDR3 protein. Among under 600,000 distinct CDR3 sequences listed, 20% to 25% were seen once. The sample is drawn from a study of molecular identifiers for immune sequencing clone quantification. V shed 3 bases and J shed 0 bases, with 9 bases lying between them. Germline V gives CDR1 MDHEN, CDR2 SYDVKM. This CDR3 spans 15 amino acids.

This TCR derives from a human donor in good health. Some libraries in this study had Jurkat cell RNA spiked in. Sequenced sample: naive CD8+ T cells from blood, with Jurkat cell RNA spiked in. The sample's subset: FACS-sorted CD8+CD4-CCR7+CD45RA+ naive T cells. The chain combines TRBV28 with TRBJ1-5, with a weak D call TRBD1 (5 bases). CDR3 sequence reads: CASSFEGDSNQPQHF. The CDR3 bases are TGTGCCAGCAGTTTCGAAGGGGATAGCAATCAGCCCCAGCATTTT.